The rows below give T cell receptor beta chains drawn from one sample of a study of shared clonotypes between healthy human individuals. Only in-frame clones appear in the TCRdb table, and some are missing; sequencing was by immunoSEQ multiplex PCR. The sample has some 680,000 clones, about 80% seen once. What was sequenced was memory CD4+ T cells sorted from blood. The receptor source for this set is a woman in her 30s in good health. Each CDR3 is given with its conserved first and last residue. Each record gives: CDR3 DNA, CDR3 protein, V gene, clone size, J gene, D gene. A D gene is named only where the DNA matches it firmly. Expanded clones are given a class, and other clones once, few, many or no size at all.

cdr3_nt: TGTGCCAGCAGCAACAGGGCTGATCGTTCACCCCTCCACTTT
cdr3_aa: CASSNRADRSPLHF
v_call: TRBV27
clone_size: -
j_call: TRBJ1-6
d_call: -

cdr3_nt: TGTGCCAGCAGCTTAGGTGCGGGAGGGCGCTACAATGAGCAGTTCTTC
cdr3_aa: CASSLGAGGRYNEQFF
v_call: TRBV13
clone_size: once
j_call: TRBJ2-1
d_call: TRBD2

cdr3_nt: TGTGCCAGCAGGAGACAGTTTTACGAGCAGTACTTC
cdr3_aa: CASRRQFYEQYF
v_call: TRBV28
clone_size: -
j_call: TRBJ2-7
d_call: -

cdr3_nt: TGTGCCAGCAGTACGGACAGCTACGAGCAGTACTTC
cdr3_aa: CASSTDSYEQYF
v_call: TRBV2
clone_size: -
j_call: TRBJ2-7
d_call: -

cdr3_nt: TGCGCCAGCAGCCGGAACACAGGACTAGCGGGAGTTTCCTCCTACAATGAGCAGTTCTTC
cdr3_aa: CASSRNTGLAGVSSYNEQFF
v_call: TRBV4-1
clone_size: once
j_call: TRBJ2-1
d_call: TRBD2

cdr3_nt: TGTGCCAGCAGTTTCTCGACATTTATGAACACTGAAGCTTTCTTT
cdr3_aa: CASSFSTFMNTEAFF
v_call: TRBV28
clone_size: -
j_call: TRBJ1-1
d_call: -

cdr3_nt: TGCGCCAGCTTCGGGTCCTCGGCGTTCGGCACCGGGGAGCTGTTTTTT
cdr3_aa: CASFGSSAFGTGELFF
v_call: TRBV5-1
clone_size: once
j_call: TRBJ2-2
d_call: -

cdr3_nt: TGTGCCAGCCGGAGCGGGGCGAACACCGGGGAGCTGTTTTTT
cdr3_aa: CASRSGANTGELFF
v_call: TRBV2
clone_size: -
j_call: TRBJ2-2
d_call: TRBD2

cdr3_nt: TGTGCCAGCAGCTCGGGGAGACAAGGAACAACTAATGAAAAACTGTTTTTT
cdr3_aa: CASSSGRQGTTNEKLFF
v_call: TRBV11-2
clone_size: -
j_call: TRBJ1-4
d_call: -

cdr3_nt: TGTGCCTGGAGTGTGAACTTGAGGAAGACCCAGTACTTC
cdr3_aa: CAWSVNLRKTQYF
v_call: TRBV30
clone_size: few
j_call: TRBJ2-5
d_call: -

cdr3_nt: TGTGCCAGCTCACCGGAATCCGGGACCCCGTTTGCGCAGTATTTT
cdr3_aa: CASSPESGTPFAQYF
v_call: TRBV18
clone_size: few
j_call: TRBJ2-3
d_call: -

cdr3_nt: TGTGCCAGCAGCTCCCAACAGGGGGCAGTGGAGACCCAGTACTTC
cdr3_aa: CASSSQQGAVETQYF
v_call: TRBV7-2
clone_size: -
j_call: TRBJ2-5
d_call: TRBD1

cdr3_nt: TGTGCCAGCAGTTTATTACAGGGGTCGGGCAATCAGCCCCAGCATTTT
cdr3_aa: CASSLLQGSGNQPQHF
v_call: TRBV27
clone_size: -
j_call: TRBJ1-5
d_call: TRBD1

cdr3_nt: TGTGCCAGCAGCTTAGGGGGCAGGGGTGTCAATGAGCAGTTCTTC
cdr3_aa: CASSLGGRGVNEQFF
v_call: TRBV11-3
clone_size: once
j_call: TRBJ2-1
d_call: -

cdr3_nt: TGTGCCAGCAGTGCTACAGGGAGCAATCAGCCCCAGCATTTT
cdr3_aa: CASSATGSNQPQHF
v_call: TRBV2
clone_size: -
j_call: TRBJ1-5
d_call: -

cdr3_nt: TGTGCAACAAGTGTGGACAGAAAAGGTCAGCCCCAGCATTTT
cdr3_aa: CATSVDRKGQPQHF
v_call: TRBV19
clone_size: -
j_call: TRBJ1-5
d_call: -

cdr3_nt: TGTGCCAGCAGTGAAGCGCGGTTTGGGGGATCGGTATACAGGAACACTGAAGCTTTCTTT
cdr3_aa: CASSEARFGGSVYRNTEAFF
v_call: TRBV6-1
clone_size: -
j_call: TRBJ1-1
d_call: -

cdr3_nt: TGTGCCAGCAGATTAGGACAGTTCAATCAGCCCCAGCATTTT
cdr3_aa: CASRLGQFNQPQHF
v_call: TRBV28
clone_size: -
j_call: TRBJ1-5
d_call: -

cdr3_nt: TGCGCCAGCAGCTCCGAGGCGGGGACAGTCTTATCTTCTGAAGCTTTCTTT
cdr3_aa: CASSSEAGTVLSSEAFF
v_call: TRBV5-1
clone_size: -
j_call: TRBJ1-1
d_call: TRBD1

cdr3_nt: TGTGCCAGCAGCCAAAATCTAGCGGGAGGCACAGATACGCAGTATTTT
cdr3_aa: CASSQNLAGGTDTQYF
v_call: TRBV4-2
clone_size: -
j_call: TRBJ2-3
d_call: TRBD2

cdr3_nt: TGTGCCAGCAGTTTCGGGGCCAACCTAAATCAGCCCCAGCATTTT
cdr3_aa: CASSFGANLNQPQHF
v_call: TRBV27
clone_size: -
j_call: TRBJ1-5
d_call: -

cdr3_nt: TGTGCCAGCAGCCCTCGACAGGGGTCCGGGGAGCTGTTTTTT
cdr3_aa: CASSPRQGSGELFF
v_call: TRBV5-5
clone_size: -
j_call: TRBJ2-2
d_call: TRBD1